This entry lists 30 T cell receptor beta chains sequenced from one sample in a study of read filtering for tumor transcriptome and immune sequencing. Molecular barcoded adaptors covering alpha/delta and beta/gamma chains were used on approximately 400 ng RNA. TCRdb re-analysed the reads in MiXCR, keeping a single row per CDR3 protein. The repertoire holds 35,000 to 55,000 distinct CDR3 sequences, 9.5% to 15% seen once, with roughly 14% in the top ten. The sample was a population of CD138-negative cells sorted from bone marrow. These receptors originate from a donor at least 40 years old with multiple myeloma.

With respect to this clonotype: Lacking the conserved final phenylalanine or tryptophan, this CDR3 likely reflects a read error. The genes are TRBV3-1 and TRBJ2-1, with a tentative D call TRBD2 (6 bases). Trimming left V 1 base short and J 6 bases short, with 13 bases between. The CDR3 is made up of 15 amino acids. The germline CDR1 and CDR2 sequences are LGHDT and YNNKEL (reference sequence). CDR3 sequence reads: CASSQGSGRGNEQFI. The CDR3 nucleotides are TGTGCCAGCAGCCAAGGTAGCGGAAGAGGCAATGAGCAGTTCATC.

This clonotype came up many times. The chain combines TRBV27 with TRBJ2-3; the D is unclear. Germline CDR1 and CDR2: MNHEY and SMNVEV (reference sequence). The CDR3 totals 14 residues. The ends were cut back, 6 bases at V and 2 bases at J, with 12 bases in the middle. The chain's CDR3 is CASREMVATDTQYF. CDR3 in DNA: TGTGCCAGCAGAGAGATGGTTGCCACAGATACGCAGTATTTT.

At least ten counts were recorded for this clonotype. This chain uses TRBV2 with TRBJ2-2; TRBD1 matches at 7 bases. The CDR3 spans 13 residues. Germline V CDR1 and CDR2: SNHLY, FYNNEI. V was clipped by 10 bases and J by 6 bases; unmatched bases: 8. CDR3 region: CATLTGKAGELFF. The CDR3 nucleotides are TGTGCCACCCTGACAGGGAAAGCCGGGGAGCTGTTTTTT.

This clonotype was found many times. This chain joins TRBV20-1 and TRBJ2-5; 7 nucleotides agree with TRBD2. Germline V gene sequence: CDR1 DFQATT, CDR2 SNEGSKA (reference sequence). The ends lost 8 bases at V and 3 bases at J; junction bases unmatched: 6. CDR3 length: 12 amino acids. Here the CDR3 DNA reads TGCAGTTACGGGACTATCAAAGAGACCCAGTACTTC. Translation: CSYGTIKETQYF.

This clonotype was observed at least ten times. This CDR3 is CASSRDGNTEAFF. For the CDR3, the DNA is TGCGCCAGCAGCCGGGACGGAAACACTGAAGCTTTCTTT. The rearrangement uses TRBV5-1 and TRBJ1-1; a weak D match, TRBD1 (5 bases). CDR1 and CDR2 (germline): SGHRS, YFSETQ. The V and J ends lost 4 bases and 2 bases respectively, with 9 bases between them. CDR3 length: 13 residues.

This clonotype was counted ten times or more. This chain uses TRBV3-1 with TRBJ2-1, with TRBD2 as a possible D gene (5 bases). V was pared by 2 bases and J by 12 bases, with 8 bases between. CDR1 LGHDT and CDR2 YNNKEL come from the germline V gene (reference sequence). This CDR3 contains 11 residues. The CDR3 spells CASSQQAGQFF. CDR3 in DNA: TGTGCCAGCAGCCAACAGGCGGGGCAGTTCTTC.

In the case of this clonotype: Just one base apart from a much larger clone, this may be a read error. The chain links TRBV20-1 to TRBJ2-1; TRBD1 matches 8 bases. The CDR3 spans 14 residues. CDR1 and CDR2 from the germline V gene are DFQATT and SNEGSKA (reference sequence). Trimming cost V 7 bases and J 12 bases; bases outside gene matches: 17. CDR3 nucleotide sequence: TGCAGTGGGTGGGCAGGGGGCTTTGAAGTCGGGCAGTTCTTC. This codes for CSGWAGGFEVGQFF.

This clonotype occurred many times. CDR3 coding DNA: TGTGCAAGTCGCTTAGCGCTGTGGGGCACTGAAGCTTTCTTT. Protein sequence: CASRLALWGTEAFF. The V gene is TRBV12-2, the J gene TRBJ1-1. TRBV12-2 is shown as a pseudogene. This CDR3 is built from 14 residues.

This clonotype was seen repeatedly, ten times or more. The V and J genes are TRBV30 and TRBJ2-1; no firm D call. V lost 0 bases, J lost 0 bases, and 21 bases lay in between. The CDR3 sequence is 19 residues long. Germline CDR1 GTSNPN, CDR2 SVGIG (reference sequence). In DNA form, the CDR3 reads TGTGCCTGGAGTGTTACCCAATTCCTACAGTCGTCCTCCTACAATGAGCAGTTCTTC. The encoded protein is CAWSVTQFLQSSSYNEQFF.

This clonotype showed up many times. This chain links TRBV5-4 with TRBJ2-2; 10 bases align to TRBD2. Germline V CDR1 and CDR2: SGHNT, YYREEE (reference sequence). CDR3 length: 16 residues. With V trimmed by 1 base and J by 4 bases, 4 bases remained unmatched. CDR3 bases: TGTGCCAGCAGCTTGCAAGCGGGAGGGATCACCGGGGAGCTGTTTTTT. Translated: CASSLQAGGITGELFF.

This clonotype was recorded at least ten times. The rearrangement uses TRBV5-1 and TRBJ2-7, with 9 bases identical to TRBD1. Germline trimming cut 5 bases from V and 3 bases from J; bases unmatched to any gene: 3. The CDR3 is 13 residues long. Germline V gives CDR1 SGHRS, CDR2 YFSETQ. Here the CDR3 reads CASRRTGDYEQYF. Here the CDR3 DNA reads TGCGCCAGCAGACGGACAGGGGACTACGAGCAGTACTTC.

On this clonotype itself: One end of the junction is discordant with germline, which a read error may explain. The rearrangement joins TRBV6-6 to TRBJ2-1; maybe TRBD2 (7 bases). The CDR3 length is 15 residues. In germline, CDR1 is MNHNY, CDR2 SVGAGI (reference sequence). The CDR3: CASRDGTTGHDEPFF. CDR3 nucleotide sequence: TGTGCCAGCAGAGACGGGACTACAGGGCACGATGAGCCGTTCTTC.

This clonotype was observed a few times. The CDR3 does not close with the conserved phenylalanine or tryptophan, likely indicating a read error. The chain links TRBV4-3 to TRBJ2-1; D possibly corresponds to TRBD2 (6 bases). V lost 3 bases to trimming and J lost 8 bases, with 17 bases between them. Germline CDR1 reads LGHNA; CDR2 reads YSLEER. CDR3 length equals 15 residues. The CDR3 nucleotides are TGCGCCAGCAGCCAGGACGCTTGGGGAGGCTATGAGCAGTTCTCC. It codes for CASSQDAWGGYEQFS.

This clonotype has a count of ten or more. The chain couples TRBV12-3 or TRBV12-4 to TRBJ2-4; tentative D call: TRBD1 (5 bases). The CDR3 is made up of 15 amino acids. V was cut by 5 bases and J by 0 bases, with 11 bases left in between. CDR3 loop: CASSPQTVAKNIQYF. The CDR3 bases are TGTGCCAGCAGTCCACAGACAGTAGCCAAAAACATTCAGTACTTC.

This clonotype appeared many times. The CDR3 bases are TGCAGTGCCAGACCCCGAGCGGGGTCACCTGTACAATTGGAGACCCAGTACTTC. Translation gives CSARPRAGSPVQLETQYF. The chain has TRBV20-1 and TRBJ2-5; 7 nucleotides match TRBD2. J was trimmed by 5 bases and V by 6 bases; bases with no gene match: 24. Per germline, CDR1 DFQATT and CDR2 SNEGSKA (reference sequence). The CDR3 is made up of 18 amino acids.

This clonotype was counted at least ten times. This chain uses TRBV20-1 with TRBJ1-2; 12 bases are a match to TRBD1. The CDR3 totals 13 residues. CDR1 and CDR2 (germline): DFQATT, SNEGSKA (reference sequence). The ends lost 3 bases at V and 8 bases at J; junction bases unmatched: 4. This chain's CDR3 is CSASGTGGAGYTF. DNA of the CDR3: TGCAGTGCTAGTGGGACAGGGGGCGCCGGCTACACCTTC.

This clonotype was observed at least ten times. The CDR3 DNA reads as TGCGCCAGCAGCCAAGAAGAGCTAGCGGGTATCCAAGAGACCCAGTACTTC. Amino acids: CASSQEELAGIQETQYF. The rearrangement uses TRBV4-1 and TRBJ2-5; 8 positions agree with TRBD2. The V gene's germline CDR1 is MGHRA and CDR2 YSYEKL. The CDR3 totals 17 residues. Trimming cost V 0 bases and J 1 base; bases outside gene matches: 7.

Details on this clonotype: A single base is all that separates this from a far larger clone, so a read error is likely. Without the conserved terminal phenylalanine or tryptophan, this CDR3 likely stems from a read error. The chain recombines TRBV6-5 with TRBJ2-1; maybe TRBD1 (6 bases). Germline loops: CDR1 MNHEY, CDR2 SVGAGI. V gave up 2 bases and J gave up 6 bases, with 14 bases separating them. The CDR3 is 15 residues long. DNA of the CDR3: TGTGCCAGCAGTTACGGGCGAGGGACACCCAATGAGCAGTTCCTC. This codes for CASSYGRGTPNEQFL.

This clonotype was observed a few times. Since a far larger clone is one base different, this is likely a read error. The chain combines TRBV13 with TRBJ2-5; TRBD1 matches at 7 bases. Germline CDR1 and CDR2: PRHDT and FYEKMQ (reference sequence). The CDR3 contains 18 residues. The CDR3 is CASSVAPTITGTEETQHF. The DNA of the CDR3 is TGTGCCAGCAGCGTAGCGCCAACAATCACCGGGACAGAAGAGACCCAGCACTTC.

This clonotype has a count of ten or more. This sequence joins TRBV7-2 and TRBJ2-5, with unresolved D. Germline V gene data show CDR1 as SGHTA and CDR2 as FQGNSA. The ends were cut back, 2 bases at V and 4 bases at J, with 8 bases in the middle. The CDR3 contains 13 residues. CDR3 DNA sequence: TGTGCCAGCAGCTTATCCCTAGGAGAGACCCAGTACTTC. This translates into CASSLSLGETQYF.

Relative to its sample, this clonotype is medium-sized. The chain links TRBV6-5 to TRBJ2-1; tentative D call: TRBD1 (5 bases). The V end lost 2 bases, the J end lost 2 bases, and 10 bases lay between the germline ends. The CDR3 loop spans 15 amino acids. Looked up from germline, CDR1 is MNHEY and CDR2 is SVGAGI. The CDR3 nucleotides read TGTGCCAGCAGTTACCAGGGTTCAGCCTACAATGAGCAGTTCTTC. This gives the protein CASSYQGSAYNEQFF.

A word on this clonotype: Compared with germline, one end of the junction differs, possibly owing to a read error. This chain uses TRBV3-1 with TRBJ1-2; D ambiguous. Germline CDR1 and CDR2: LGHDT and YNNKEL (reference sequence). The length of the CDR3 is 13 residues. The CDR3 region has the DNA TGTGCCAGCACCCCGCCGGGGAGGCATGGCTGCATCTTC. It specifies CASTPPGRHGCIF.

This clonotype has at least ten counts. The chain recombines TRBV7-9 with TRBJ1-2, with D possibly being TRBD1 (5 bases). Trimming took off 0 bases at V and 8 bases at J, with 10 bases between the two ends. Germline values: CDR1 SEHNR, CDR2 FQNEAQ (reference sequence). This CDR3 region has 13 residues. The CDR3 DNA reads as TGTGCCAGCAGCTTAGCTACAGGATTCGGCTACACCTTC. Its protein is CASSLATGFGYTF.

The sample holds many counts of this clonotype. This chain connects TRBV6-1 to TRBJ1-3; 9 bases map to TRBD1. The CDR3 runs to 16 residues. Germline assignment: CDR1 MNHNS and CDR2 SASEGT. Trimming removed 5 bases from V and 8 bases from J; junction bases left unmatched: 13. CDR3 amino acids: CASSRTGTGIRDTIYF. In DNA form, the CDR3 reads TGTGCCAGCAGTCGTACCGGGACAGGGATTCGGGACACCATATATTTT.

This clonotype was seen many times. The J gene is TRBJ2-7, the V gene TRBV7-9, with 12 bases identical to TRBD2. This CDR3 has 14 amino acids. Trimming at V came to 5 bases and at J to 3 bases, leaving 2 bases not matched to a gene. The germline V gene encodes CDR1 SEHNR and CDR2 FQNEAQ (reference sequence). In DNA, the CDR3 is TGTGCCAGCAGCCGGGGACTAGCGGGCTACGAGCAGTACTTC. Translating it yields CASSRGLAGYEQYF.

This clonotype came up many times. The chain links TRBV30 to TRBJ2-1, with TRBD1 as a possible D gene (5 bases). CDR3 size: 13 residues. Germline V gene lookup returns CDR1 GTSNPN and CDR2 SVGIG (reference sequence). V shed 5 bases and J shed 6 bases, with 14 bases lying between them. The DNA of the CDR3 is TGTGCCTGGGGGGCGGAAAGCGCCAATGAGCAGTTCTTC. Amino acids: CAWGAESANEQFF.

This clonotype was recorded at least ten times. The gene calls are TRBV10-3 and TRBJ2-1; D is unclear. This CDR3 is 15 amino acids long. V lost 6 bases and J 8 bases, leaving 20 bases between the germline ends. Germline V lookup: CDR1 ENHRY, CDR2 SYGVKD. The CDR3 bases are TGTGCCATCAGCACCGACTGGTCAAGTCCCGATGAGCAGTTCTTC. This gives the protein CAISTDWSSPDEQFF.

With regard to this clonotype: A clone one base away is much larger, so this may be a read error. This chain uses TRBV7-2 with TRBJ1-1; no firm D call. The germline CDR1 and CDR2 sequences are SGHTA and FQGNSA. This CDR3 is 13 amino acids long. Here the CDR3 DNA reads TGTGCCAGCAGCTTCCGCCTACTCACTGTAGCTTTCTTT. It translates to CASSFRLLTVAFF.

This clonotype was recorded at least ten times. This chain links TRBV7-9 with TRBJ1-1; 10 bases match TRBD1. Germline lookup yields CDR1 SEHNR and CDR2 FQNEAQ (reference sequence). CDR3 length: 15 residues. The V gene end was trimmed by 3 bases and the J gene end by 3 bases; junction bases not matched to a gene: 4. CDR3 amino acids: CASSFGDRGDTEAFF. The CDR3 region has the DNA TGTGCCAGCAGCTTCGGGGACAGGGGAGACACTGAAGCTTTCTTT.

At least ten counts were recorded for this clonotype. Sequence at one end of the junction differs from germline and may be a read error. This chain connects TRBV11-2 to TRBJ2-3, with 16 nucleotides matching TRBD2. CDR1 is SGHAT and CDR2 is FQNNGV in the germline V gene. The CDR3 is 20 amino acids. In DNA form, the CDR3 reads TGTGCCAGCAGTTTAGGAGGGACTAGCGGGAGGGCCTGGAGCACAGATACGCAGTATTTT. Protein sequence: CASSLGGTSGRAWSTDTQYF.